This T cell receptor beta chain comes out of a study of blood T cell repertoires in COVID-19. Study-level information: The United States, Italy and Spain supplied acute and convalescent COVID-19 samples. In each case, the material was cDNA or gDNA derived from T cells, B-cell-depleted T cells, or PBMCs.

The age range of participants was about 18 to 100 years, with residence in some 25 US areas. Clinical history reported by participants formed the basis on which cohorts were assigned. The CDR3 spans 14 residues. Unmatched junction bases numbered 10, after V lost 6 bases and J lost 9 bases. The germline gives CDR1 KGHSH, CDR2 LQKENI. Here immunoSEQ multiplex PCR was the method, and the copy in TCRdb shows in-frame clones only, minus some. The table includes over 400,000 clones, 80% to 90% detected once. V gene TRBV18 combines with J gene TRBJ2-1; 8 positions match TRBD1. Input material: PBMCs or T cells enriched from blood (not recorded which). The TCR comes from a woman in her sixties or seventies who had recovered from COVID-19. The CDR3 loop reads CASSGQGGYFEQFF. The DNA for the CDR3 is TGTGCCAGCTCCGGACAGGGTGGATACTTTGAGCAGTTCTTC. Variable domain in full (rest from reference TRBV18 and TRBJ2-1): NAGVMQNPRHLVRRRGQEARLRCSPMKGHSHVYWYRQLPEEGLKFMVYLQKENIIDESGMPKERFSAEFPKEGPSILRIQQVVRGDSAAYFCASSGQGGYFEQFFGPGTRLTVL.